These T cell receptor beta chains were read from a single sample in a study of T cells in Graves' hyperthyroidism and ophthalmopathy. MiXCR, applied by TCRdb to the multiplex PCR reads, yields one record per CDR3 protein. This sample has 350,000 to 400,000 distinct CDR3 sequences, with approximately 15% found just once. The sequenced sample was blood. These receptors came from a woman aged 55-69 years with Graves' hyperthyroidism. Both conserved end residues are part of each CDR3. Each record gives: V gene, clone size, J gene, D gene, CDR3 protein, CDR3 DNA. D genes are given only for firm matches. Clone size is shown for a subset of rows, as once, few, many or a class of expanded clone.

v_call: TRBV5-1; clone_size: many; j_call: TRBJ2-3; d_call: TRBD2; cdr3_aa: CASSLETSGGDTQYF; cdr3_nt: TGCGCCAGCAGCTTGGAGACTAGCGGGGGGGACACGCAGTATTTT
v_call: TRBV27; clone_size: few; j_call: TRBJ2-1; d_call: TRBD2; cdr3_aa: CASRRLAGGRSSYNEQFF; cdr3_nt: TGTGCCAGCAGAAGACTAGCGGGAGGTAGGAGCTCCTACAATGAGCAGTTCTTC
v_call: TRBV6-1; clone_size: few; j_call: TRBJ2-5; d_call: TRBD2; cdr3_aa: CASSPLAANQETQYF; cdr3_nt: TGTGCCAGCAGCCCACTAGCGGCCAACCAAGAGACCCAGTACTTC
v_call: TRBV7-2; clone_size: many; j_call: TRBJ1-4; d_call: TRBD1; cdr3_aa: CASSLQGLTNEKLFF; cdr3_nt: TGTGCCAGCAGCCTACAGGGGTTAACTAATGAAAAACTGTTTTTT
v_call: TRBV5-8; clone_size: few; j_call: TRBJ2-1; d_call: .; cdr3_aa: CASSFLGASYNEQFF; cdr3_nt: TGTGCCAGCAGCTTTCTGGGGGCCTCCTACAATGAGCAGTTCTTC
v_call: TRBV18; clone_size: .; j_call: TRBJ1-4; d_call: TRBD1; cdr3_aa: CASSRDSHEKLFF; cdr3_nt: TGTGCCAGCTCACGGGACAGCCATGAAAAACTGTTTTTT
v_call: TRBV10-3; clone_size: .; j_call: TRBJ2-2; d_call: .; cdr3_aa: CAIRTGHPMGGELFF; cdr3_nt: TGTGCCATCAGAACGGGACACCCCATGGGCGGGGAGCTGTTTTTT
v_call: TRBV7-9; clone_size: once; j_call: TRBJ1-1; d_call: .; cdr3_aa: CASSLLSGWGAEAFF; cdr3_nt: TGTGCCAGCAGCTTATTATCGGGGTGGGGGGCCGAAGCTTTCTTT
v_call: TRBV12-3/TRBV12-4; clone_size: .; j_call: TRBJ2-1; d_call: TRBD1; cdr3_aa: CASRGQSYNEQFF; cdr3_nt: TGTGCCAGCAGGGGACAGTCATACAATGAGCAGTTCTTC
v_call: TRBV2; clone_size: few; j_call: TRBJ1-3; d_call: TRBD1; cdr3_aa: CATSDRGYTIYF; cdr3_nt: TGTGCCACCTCGGACAGGGGATACACCATATATTTT
v_call: TRBV12-3/TRBV12-4; clone_size: once; j_call: TRBJ1-5; d_call: TRBD1; cdr3_aa: CASSPVGDPGQSERRAYQPQHF; cdr3_nt: TGTGCCAGCAGCCCGGTGGGGGATCCGGGACAGAGTGAAAGGCGGGCTTATCAGCCCCAGCATTTT
v_call: TRBV2; clone_size: many; j_call: TRBJ2-7; d_call: .; cdr3_aa: CASSELARGYEQYF; cdr3_nt: TGTGCCAGCAGTGAACTGGCCAGGGGCTACGAGCAGTACTTC
v_call: TRBV5-5; clone_size: many; j_call: TRBJ2-7; d_call: .; cdr3_aa: CASSLAALEQYF; cdr3_nt: TGTGCCAGCAGCTTGGCCGCCTTGGAGCAGTACTTC
v_call: TRBV4-2; clone_size: few; j_call: TRBJ2-7; d_call: .; cdr3_aa: CASSQEYQAYEQYF; cdr3_nt: TGTGCCAGCAGCCAAGAGTATCAGGCCTACGAGCAGTACTTC
v_call: TRBV12-3/TRBV12-4; clone_size: many; j_call: TRBJ2-5; d_call: .; cdr3_aa: CASSLNSDSQETQYF; cdr3_nt: TGTGCCAGCAGTTTAAACTCGGACAGCCAAGAAACCCAGTACTTC